The sample holds a few counts of the clone carrying this T cell receptor beta chain. Its antigen is currently unknown. The sample is drawn from a study of T-cell reconstitution after alpha-beta-depleted transplantation in children. Study outcomes and limitations: It was reported that alpha-beta T cells came from several hundred expanded graft clones (about two months after transplant).

The V gene's germline CDR1 is LGHDT and CDR2 YNNKEL (reference sequence). This CDR3 contains 17 residues. With V trimmed by 0 bases and J by 1 base, 7 bases remained unmatched. The TCRbeta library was prepared with unique molecular identifiers. One entry per CDR3 protein, called by TCRdb with MiXCR from the PCR reads. The sample yields fewer than 550,000 distinct CDR3 sequences, roughly 10% seen once. Source: PBMCs, mostly from graft donor cells, taken 180 days after TCRalphabeta/CD19-depleted stem cell transplant. The genes are TRBV3-1 and TRBJ2-3; 7 nucleotides agree with TRBD2. This clonotype originated in a female patient between 2 and 15 years old who had a stem cell transplant for aplastic anemia, so the T cells may come from the graft donor. Here the CDR3 DNA reads TGTGCCAGCAGCCAAGATTTGACTAGCTCCGGCACAGATACGCAGTATTTT. Translating it yields CASSQDLTSSGTDTQYF.